This TCR beta chain was captured by sequencing in a study of tumor and adjacent non-tumor tissue in lung cancer. Background on the study: Aged roughly 31 to 76 years, patients included fewer than 11 men and about 5 women with stage I to III disease.

A note on this clonotype: Its antigen remains unidentified.

Study-wide findings and caveats: In normal lung, the top 100 clones were significantly more dominant than in tumor. Significantly higher TCR diversity was found in tumor than normal lung. Tumor TCR diversity, when higher, was linked to shorter survival.

Germline V gene sequence: CDR1 GTSNPN, CDR2 SVGIG (reference sequence). The CDR3 is 15 amino acids. V was pared by 1 base and J by 3 bases, with 3 bases of the junction left unmatched. A modified ARM-PCR protocol with three rounds of nested PCR amplified TCRbeta. One entry per CDR3 protein, called by TCRdb with MiXCR from the multiplex PCR reads. The sample comprises under 250,000 distinct CDR3 sequences, around 71% of which are singletons, and 20% to 25% rests with the top ten. The template was RNA from unsorted bulk tissue. The gene calls are TRBV30 and TRBJ2-1; TRBD2 matches 10 bases. The sequence was collected from a man aged 55-75 years with non-small cell lung cancer. The sample was lung tumor tissue. The CDR3, as DNA: TGTGCCTGGAGTGACGGGACTAGCGTCTACAATGAGCAGTTCTTC. Its translation: CAWSDGTSVYNEQFF.